Following are 28 T cell receptor beta chains from one sample sequenced in a study of lymphopenia after photon versus proton radiotherapy. Clones were sequenced by immunoSEQ multiplex PCR, and TCRdb holds only the in-frame ones, with some missing. Among approximately 50,000 clones listed, about 86% were seen once. Sequencing was performed on peripheral blood, taken from a patient treated with photon-based radiotherapy. These receptors all come from a middle-aged man with gastric cancer.

This CDR3 is CASSPGTNPYEQYF. The CDR3 DNA reads TGTGCCAGCAGCCCCGGGACAAACCCCTACGAGCAGTACTTC. The chain couples TRBV5-4 to TRBJ2-7; possible D gene TRBD1, 6 bases. V was pared by 4 bases and J by 2 bases, with 13 bases between. The CDR3 totals 14 residues. Germline V gene data show CDR1 as SGHNT and CDR2 as YYREEE (reference sequence).

The J gene is TRBJ2-7, the V gene TRBV2; D is undetermined. The CDR3 extends over 11 amino acids. Germline V lookup: CDR1 SNHLY, CDR2 FYNNEI. V dropped 6 bases and J dropped 4 bases, with 7 bases sitting between them. In DNA, the CDR3 is TGTGCCAGCAGCGGAGAGTACGAGCAGTACTTC. This codes for CASSGEYEQYF.

This chain uses TRBV5-5 with TRBJ2-7, with TRBD2 identical over 15 bases. V shed 3 bases and J 6 bases; nucleotides not matched to a gene: 1. Germline CDR1 reads SGHKS; CDR2 reads YYEKEE (reference sequence). CDR3 length: 14 residues. CDR3 in amino acids: CASSSGLAGGEQYF. The CDR3, as DNA: TGTGCCAGCAGCTCGGGACTAGCGGGAGGCGAGCAGTACTTC. Filled out from reference TRBV5-5 and TRBJ2-7, the complete variable domain reads DAGVTQSPTHLIKTRGQQVTLRCSPISGHKSVSWYQQVLGQGPQFIFQYYEKEERGRGNFPDRFSARQFPNYSSELNVNALLLGDSALYLCASSSGLAGGEQYFGPGTRLTVT.

The chain employs TRBV5-4 and TRBJ2-1, with 13 bases matching TRBD2. Germline CDR1 is SGHNT and CDR2 is YYREEE (reference sequence). The CDR3 totals 16 residues. Germline trimming cut 2 bases from V and 6 bases from J; bases unmatched to any gene: 5. The CDR3 sequence is CASSFGLAGVSNEQFF. In nucleotides, the CDR3 is TGTGCCAGCAGCTTTGGACTAGCGGGAGTGAGCAATGAGCAGTTCTTC.

CDR3 protein: CASSLVGQTQYF. In DNA, the CDR3 is TGTGCCAGCAGCTTAGTTGGGCAGACGCAGTATTTT. The chain joins TRBV7-2 to TRBJ2-3; no clear D gene. The CDR3 spans 12 residues. V was clipped by 1 base and J by 9 bases, with 8 bases between them. Germline V gene lookup returns CDR1 SGHTA and CDR2 FQGNSA.

This chain links TRBV6-4 with TRBJ1-5; 12 bases map to TRBD1. V lost 8 bases and J lost 4; bases outside the gene matches: 9. This CDR3 spans 16 amino acids. The germline V gene has CDR1 MRHNA and CDR2 SNTAGT. The CDR3 DNA reads as TGTGCCAGCTCGGGACAGGGGGCGCTATGGAATCAGCCCCAGCATTTT. Protein sequence: CASSGQGALWNQPQHF.

The CDR3 DNA follows: TGTGCCAGCAGCTCGATTTACAGGGTTGCGGCCGCCGGGGAGCTGTTTTTT. This translates into CASSSIYRVAAAGELFF. The gene calls are TRBV5-6 and TRBJ2-2; possibly TRBD1 for D (6 bases). V dropped 3 bases and J dropped 6 bases, with 21 bases sitting between them. Germline assignment: CDR1 SGHDT and CDR2 YYEEEE. The CDR3 has 17 residues.

The chain is built from TRBV25-1 and TRBJ2-4; 7 bases line up with TRBD1. The V segment lost 4 bases and the J segment 0 bases; nucleotides outside the gene matches: 3. This CDR3 is built from 15 residues. The V gene's germline CDR1 is MGHDK and CDR2 SYGVNS. The CDR3 here is CASSGTGLAKNIQYF. CDR3 in DNA: TGTGCCAGCAGTGGGACAGGACTAGCCAAAAACATTCAGTACTTC. Full variable domain (remainder filled in from reference TRBV25-1 and TRBJ2-4): EADIYQTPRYLVIGTGKKITLECSQTMGHDKMYWYQQDPGMELHLIHYSYGVNSTEKGDLSSESTVSRIRTEHFPLTLESARPSHTSQYLCASSGTGLAKNIQYFGAGTRLSVL.

V is TRBV9 and J is TRBJ2-2; D unresolved. The CDR3 totals 18 residues. Germline CDR1 SGDLS, CDR2 YYNGEE. Trimming cost V 0 bases and J 6 bases, with 21 bases left between them. CDR3 DNA sequence: TGTGCCAGCAGCGTAGGGGCTTCGGGTCAGTACTCGGCCGGGGAGCTGTTTTTT. It is translated as CASSVGASGQYSAGELFF.

The V call is TRBV11-1, the J call TRBJ2-1; 13 bases fit TRBD2. The CDR3 contains 15 residues. Germline CDR1 reads SGHAT; CDR2 reads FQDESV (reference sequence). J was trimmed by 6 bases and V by 5 bases; bases with no gene match: 4. Here the CDR3 reads CASSLLAGGFNEQFF. For the CDR3, the DNA is TGTGCCAGCAGCCTACTAGCGGGAGGGTTCAATGAGCAGTTCTTC.

The chain couples TRBV6-5 to TRBJ2-7; no reliable D call. Germline V gene data show CDR1 as MNHEY and CDR2 as SVGAGI. The ends were cut back, 0 bases at V and 6 bases at J, with 15 bases in the middle. The CDR3 loop spans 15 amino acids. CDR3 DNA sequence: TGTGCCAGCAGTTACTCGGCGTTATTGGCTGTCGAGCAGTACTTC. This gives the protein CASSYSALLAVEQYF.

The CDR3 nucleotides are TGTGCCTGGAGTGTACCGGGACATACCGGGGAGCTGTTTTTT. This gives the protein CAWSVPGHTGELFF. V usage is TRBV30 and J usage is TRBJ2-2, with a possible D match to TRBD1 (6 bases). The CDR3 sequence is 14 residues long. Trimming took off 0 bases at V and 5 bases at J, with 10 bases between the two ends. CDR1 and CDR2 (germline): GTSNPN, SVGIG (reference sequence).

This clone was observed once. The rearrangement joins TRBV18 to TRBJ2-3; no reliable D call. Germline V gene sequence: CDR1 KGHSH, CDR2 LQKENI. The CDR3 runs 15 residues. Trimming cost V 5 bases and J 2 bases, with 14 bases left between them. CDR3 in amino acids: CASSDRAISTDTQYF. The CDR3 DNA sequence: TGTGCCAGCTCAGATAGGGCTATATCCACAGATACGCAGTATTTT.

For the CDR3, the DNA is TGTGCCAGCAGCTTTGGACCGGGACTGGGGGCTCGAACCGGGGAGCTGTTTTTT. Residues: CASSFGPGLGARTGELFF. V usage is TRBV7-6 and J usage is TRBJ2-2, with D possibly being TRBD1 or TRBD2 (6 bases each). The V gene lost 3 bases and the J gene lost 5 bases, with 22 bases spanning the gap. This CDR3 is built from 18 residues. Per germline, CDR1 SGHVS and CDR2 FNYEAQ.

This sequence joins TRBV7-2 and TRBJ2-5; 8 bases line up with TRBD1. Trimming at V came to 3 bases and at J to 5 bases, leaving 8 bases not matched to a gene. There are 15 residues in the CDR3. CDR1 and CDR2 from the germline V gene are SGHTA and FQGNSA. CDR3 nucleotides: TGTGCCAGCAGCTTCCAGGGGGCGTGGGATGAGACCCAGTACTTC. Translated: CASSFQGAWDETQYF.

This clone occurred many times. This chain links TRBV4-1 with TRBJ1-1; D unresolved. The germline CDR1 and CDR2 sequences are MGHRA and YSYEKL. This CDR3 spans 13 amino acids. Between the trimmed V and J ends, which lost 3 bases and 0 bases, there was a span of 5 bases. CDR3 sequence reads: CASSHPLNTEAFF. CDR3 coding DNA: TGCGCCAGCAGCCACCCCCTGAACACTGAAGCTTTCTTT.

This CDR3 reads CASIGSLNTEAFF. In DNA, the CDR3 is TGTGCCAGCATAGGGTCCCTTAACACTGAAGCTTTCTTT. The chain links TRBV28 to TRBJ1-1; D call uncertain. This CDR3 is built from 13 residues. V lost 7 bases and J 2 bases, leaving 11 bases between the germline ends. CDR1 and CDR2 (germline): MDHEN, SYDVKM.

The CDR3 DNA reads as TGTGCAAGTCGCCGGTCAGTCCCTCACTACGAGCAGTACTTC. It specifies CASRRSVPHYEQYF. V gene TRBV12-2 combines with J gene TRBJ2-7. TRBV12-2 is tagged as a pseudogene. There are 14 residues in the CDR3.

The V and J genes are TRBV28 and TRBJ1-2; tentative D call: TRBD1 (6 bases). V was clipped by 6 bases and J by 6 bases, with 17 bases between them. This CDR3 spans 14 amino acids. The V gene's germline CDR1 is MDHEN and CDR2 SYDVKM. CDR3 nucleotides: TGTGCCAGCAGGTTCCCCCTGACAGGTAATGGCTACACCTTC. Translating it yields CASRFPLTGNGYTF.

The V and J genes are TRBV9 and TRBJ2-6; 11 positions agree with TRBD1. Per germline, CDR1 SGDLS and CDR2 YYNGEE. The ends lost 3 bases at V and 0 bases at J; junction bases unmatched: 5. CDR3 length equals 18 residues. The CDR3, as DNA: TGTGCCAGCAGCGCCCGGGACAGGGGGGCCTCTGGGGCCAACGTCCTGACTTTC. It is translated as CASSARDRGASGANVLTF.

The chain couples TRBV5-6 to TRBJ1-2, with 7 nucleotides matching TRBD1. The V segment lost 4 bases and the J segment 0 bases; nucleotides outside the gene matches: 3. This CDR3 is 14 amino acids long. The germline V gene has CDR1 SGHDT and CDR2 YYEEEE. The CDR3 bases are TGTGCCAGCAGCGGGGACAGAGCTAACTATGGCTACACCTTC. Translated, it gives CASSGDRANYGYTF.

Concerning this clone itself: The junction shows a germline mismatch at one end, possibly a read error. This sample includes further DNA sequences coding for the same CDR3. DNA of the CDR3: TGCGCCAGCAGACCGCCGGGGGCGCATGGCTACACCTTC. Translating it yields CASRPPGAHGYTF. This chain connects TRBV9 to TRBJ1-2; possibly TRBD1 for D (6 bases). The CDR3 spans 13 residues. CDR1 and CDR2 (germline): SGDLS, YYNGEE.

V is TRBV4-2 and J is TRBJ2-1; 8 nucleotides match TRBD2. This CDR3 is built from 16 residues. Trimming cost V 5 bases and J 9 bases; bases outside gene matches: 15. Germline assignment: CDR1 LGHNA and CDR2 YNFKEQ. The CDR3 DNA follows: TGTGCCAGCAGCTTAGATGTGGGACTAGACAAGGGTGAGCAGTTCTTC. Translation gives CASSLDVGLDKGEQFF.

This clone was found once. The V and J genes are TRBV2 and TRBJ2-3; no firm D call. CDR1 and CDR2 (germline): SNHLY, FYNNEI. Trimming stripped 4 bases from V and 4 bases from J, with 3 bases between. This CDR3 has 11 residues. CDR3 bases: TGTGCCAGCAGTGTTGCAGATACGCAGTATTTT. This gives the protein CASSVADTQYF.

The sample holds a few counts of this clone. V is TRBV5-4 and J is TRBJ2-1; 12 nucleotides agree with TRBD2. V gave up 4 bases and J gave up 0 bases; unmatched junction bases: 5. The CDR3 is 17 residues long. Germline V gene lookup returns CDR1 SGHNT and CDR2 YYREEE (reference sequence). CDR3 DNA: TGTGCCAGCAGCCCTCTAGCGGGAGGGTCCTCCTACAATGAGCAGTTCTTC. It specifies CASSPLAGGSSYNEQFF.

This sequence joins TRBV20-1 and TRBJ2-1, with D unclear. This CDR3 comprises 11 residues. V dropped 5 bases and J dropped 3 bases, with 5 bases sitting between them. Germline-derived CDR1 and CDR2 are DFQATT and SNEGSKA (reference sequence). CDR3 nucleotide sequence: TGCAGTGCTGGAAACTACAATGAGCAGTTCTTC. As protein: CSAGNYNEQFF.

This clone has just a few counts. The chain uses TRBV27 and TRBJ1-3, with D unresolved. Trimming removed 5 bases at V and 7 bases at J, with 12 bases between. This CDR3 comprises 13 residues. Germline V gene data show CDR1 as MNHEY and CDR2 as SMNVEV (reference sequence). The CDR3 sequence: CASSPLLRNTIYF. The CDR3 DNA reads TGTGCCAGCAGTCCTCTATTGAGGAACACCATATATTTT.

V gene TRBV11-2 combines with J gene TRBJ1-2; TRBD1 might be the D (5 bases). V was clipped by 5 bases and J by 2 bases, with 18 bases between them. This CDR3 contains 16 residues. In germline, CDR1 is SGHAT, CDR2 FQNNGV. The CDR3 region has the DNA TGTGCCAGCAGCCTCCCCAGGCAGGGTGGAAACTATGGCTACACCTTC. Its translation: CASSLPRQGGNYGYTF.